This T cell receptor (beta chain) was sequenced during a study of cytomegalovirus exposure and HLA in healthy donors. This clone showed up just a few times. Primers: 60 Vbeta forward and 13 Jbeta reverse. TCRdb keeps only in-frame clones here, not all; method: immunoSEQ multiplex PCR. The data hold some 180,000 clones, with about 80% observed a single time. The germline CDR1 and CDR2 sequences are ENHRY and SYGVKD. The CDR3 consists of 13 residues. V lost 0 bases and J lost 3, with 6 bases in between. The receptor was isolated from a woman aged 25-40 years in good health and CMV-seronegative. Material: PBMCs. This chain links TRBV10-3 with TRBJ2-7; D gene unclear. The CDR3 DNA follows: TGTGCCATCAGTGAGTCCAGTATCTACGAGCAGTACTTC. This encodes CAISESSIYEQYF.